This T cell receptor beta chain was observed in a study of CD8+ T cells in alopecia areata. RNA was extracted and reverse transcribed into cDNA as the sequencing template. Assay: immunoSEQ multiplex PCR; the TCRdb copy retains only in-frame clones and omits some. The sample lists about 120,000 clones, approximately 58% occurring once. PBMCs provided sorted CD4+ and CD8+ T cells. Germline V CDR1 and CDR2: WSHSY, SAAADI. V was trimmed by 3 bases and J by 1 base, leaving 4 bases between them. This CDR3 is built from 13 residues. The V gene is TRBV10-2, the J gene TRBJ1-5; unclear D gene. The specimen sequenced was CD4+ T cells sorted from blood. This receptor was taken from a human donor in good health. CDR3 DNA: TGCGCCAGCAGTGATCACAGCAATCAGCCCCAGCATTTT. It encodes CASSDHSNQPQHF.